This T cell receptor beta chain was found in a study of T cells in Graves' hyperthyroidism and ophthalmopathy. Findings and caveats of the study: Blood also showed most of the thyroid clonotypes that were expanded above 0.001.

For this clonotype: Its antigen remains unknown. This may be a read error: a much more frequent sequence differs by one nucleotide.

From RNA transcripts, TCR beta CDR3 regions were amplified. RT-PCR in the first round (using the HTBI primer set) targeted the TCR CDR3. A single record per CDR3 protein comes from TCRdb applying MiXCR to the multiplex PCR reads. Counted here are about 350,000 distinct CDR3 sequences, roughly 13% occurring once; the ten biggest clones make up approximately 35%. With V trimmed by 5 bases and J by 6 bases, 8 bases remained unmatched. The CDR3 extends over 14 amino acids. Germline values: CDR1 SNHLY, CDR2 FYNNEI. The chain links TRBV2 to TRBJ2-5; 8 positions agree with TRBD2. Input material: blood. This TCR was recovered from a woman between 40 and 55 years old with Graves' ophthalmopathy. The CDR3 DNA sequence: TGTGCCAGCAGTAGGACTAGCCTCCGGCAGACCCAGTACTTC. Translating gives CASSRTSLRQTQYF.